Presented here are 27 T cell receptor beta chains from one specimen sequenced in a study of somatic mutations in cytotoxic T cells in rheumatoid arthritis. The assay was immunoSEQ multiplex PCR, and TCRdb's table has in-frame clones only and misses some. The table includes under 20,000 clones, roughly 85% detected once. The specimen was CD8+ T cells sorted from blood. Receptors originate from a woman in her forties with rheumatoid arthritis.

This chain connects TRBV4-1 to TRBJ1-2; D is undetermined. This CDR3 contains 15 residues. Germline-derived CDR1 and CDR2 are MGHRA and YSYEKL. V was cut by 4 bases and J by 6 bases, with 18 bases left in between. CDR3 coding DNA: TGCGCCAGCAGCCCCCGAGCGGAAACCATCCATGGCTACACCTTC. Its protein product is CASSPRAETIHGYTF.

J is TRBJ1-1 and V is TRBV27; D may be TRBD1 (6 bases). V lost 2 bases, J lost 4 bases, and 8 bases lay in between. Germline V lookup: CDR1 MNHEY, CDR2 SMNVEV (reference sequence). This CDR3 contains 13 residues. The DNA for the CDR3 is TGTGCCAGCAGTTTAGTACAGGGCACTGAAGCTTTCTTT. Protein: CASSLVQGTEAFF.

In its sample, this clone was seen a few times. The chain carries TRBV4-1 and TRBJ1-3; 7 bases map to TRBD1. The junction had 10 bases not matched to a gene; V was cut back by 0 bases and J by 2 bases. The CDR3 is 18 amino acids. Germline V gives CDR1 MGHRA, CDR2 YSYEKL. The CDR3 nucleotides are TGCGCCAGCAGCCAAGATGGGACAGCCTTCGTCGCTGGAAACACCATATATTTT. Its protein product is CASSQDGTAFVAGNTIYF.

The chain is built from TRBV27 and TRBJ2-7, with D possibly being TRBD1 (5 bases). CDR3 length: 14 amino acids. The V end lost 3 bases, the J end lost 2 bases, and 11 bases lay between the germline ends. Germline CDR1 and CDR2: MNHEY and SMNVEV (reference sequence). CDR3: CASSLGRGAYEQYF. The CDR3 nucleotides are TGTGCCAGCAGTTTGGGTAGGGGTGCCTACGAGCAGTACTTC.

The chain joins TRBV2 to TRBJ2-7, with a tentative D call TRBD2 (7 bases). The CDR3 is 15 residues long. The V gene lost 7 bases and the J gene lost 1 base, with 17 bases spanning the gap. Germline-derived CDR1 and CDR2 are SNHLY and FYNNEI. The CDR3 sequence is CASKSRGGASYEQYF. In nucleotides, the CDR3 is TGTGCCAGCAAATCGAGGGGGGGTGCATCCTACGAGCAGTACTTC.

The rearrangement joins TRBV29-1 to TRBJ2-3; TRBD1 is a possible D gene (6 bases). Germline V gene data show CDR1 as SQVTM and CDR2 as ANQGSEA. V was clipped by 1 base and J by 2 bases, with 10 bases between them. This CDR3 is 14 amino acids long. CDR3 amino acids: CSVEGTDITDTQYF. Written as DNA, the CDR3 is TGCAGCGTTGAAGGGACAGACATCACAGATACGCAGTATTTT.

This clone has more than one count but fewer than ten. The gene calls are TRBV7-9 and TRBJ2-7, with a weak D call TRBD1 (6 bases). The CDR3 is 15 residues long. Germline CDR1 and CDR2: SEHNR and FQNEAQ (reference sequence). The V gene lost 4 bases and the J gene lost 4 bases, with 17 bases spanning the gap. The CDR3 sequence is CASSYGPVGGYEQYF. CDR3 nucleotide sequence: TGTGCCAGCAGCTATGGTCCGGTAGGGGGATACGAGCAGTACTTC.

This chain joins TRBV10-3 and TRBJ1-1; D remains unclear. This CDR3 has 13 amino acids. Trimming shortened V by 6 bases and J by 9 bases, and 17 bases separated the two germline ends. Germline V gene data show CDR1 as ENHRY and CDR2 as SYGVKD. The CDR3 nucleotides read TGTGCCATCAGGAGGGAGAGAGGAGAGCAAGCTTTCTTT. Encoded protein: CAIRRERGEQAFF.

The V call is TRBV4-1, the J call TRBJ2-7; no clear D. Between the trimmed V and J ends, which lost 0 bases and 1 base, there was a span of 10 bases. Germline loops: CDR1 MGHRA, CDR2 YSYEKL. This CDR3 contains 15 residues. DNA of the CDR3: TGCGCCAGCAGCCAAGAAATGGGCAGATCCTACGAGCAGTACTTC. Protein sequence: CASSQEMGRSYEQYF.

The V call is TRBV5-1, the J call TRBJ1-2; perhaps TRBD1 as D (5 bases). This CDR3 region has 16 residues. Germline CDR1 reads SGHRS; CDR2 reads YFSETQ. Between the trimmed V and J ends, which lost 4 bases and 3 bases, there was a span of 19 bases. The chain's CDR3 is CASSPVMQGSHYGYTF. As DNA, the CDR3 is TGCGCCAGCAGCCCCGTGATGCAGGGCTCGCACTATGGCTACACCTTC.

This clone was found once. The genes are TRBV2 and TRBJ2-7; TRBD1 matches 10 bases. Looked up from germline, CDR1 is SNHLY and CDR2 is FYNNEI. With 4 bases clipped from V and 4 bases from J, the junction kept 4 bases outside the gene matches. The CDR3 totals 14 residues. The CDR3 here is CASSVPDRGYEQYF. DNA for the CDR3: TGTGCCAGCAGTGTCCCGGACAGGGGGTACGAGCAGTACTTC.

This chain uses TRBV2 with TRBJ2-2; 13 bases are a match to TRBD2. Trimming cost V 5 bases and J 3 bases; bases outside gene matches: 18. Germline V gene sequence: CDR1 SNHLY, CDR2 FYNNEI. The CDR3 is made up of 21 amino acids. CDR3 nucleotides: TGTGCCAGCAGTTTTGTGAACTATGGACTAGCGGGAGAAGGGGACACCGGGGAGCTGTTTTTT. Translated: CASSFVNYGLAGEGDTGELFF.

The gene calls are TRBV28 and TRBJ2-7; D might be TRBD1 (6 bases). The CDR3 consists of 18 residues. CDR1 is MDHEN, CDR2 SYDVKM, per germline. V dropped 3 bases and J dropped 1 base, with 22 bases sitting between them. CDR3 residues: CASSLRARRTEDSYEQYF. The CDR3 nucleotides read TGTGCCAGCAGTTTGCGGGCGCGGAGGACAGAGGATTCCTACGAGCAGTACTTC.

The chain is built from TRBV7-8 and TRBJ1-1; possibly TRBD1 for D (6 bases). The CDR3 is 14 residues long. The ends were cut back, 3 bases at V and 1 base at J, with 9 bases in the middle. Germline V gene data show CDR1 as SGHVS and CDR2 as FQNEAQ. The CDR3, as DNA: TGTGCCAGCAGCTTTGTGGACAGGAACACTGAAGCTTTCTTT. It translates to CASSFVDRNTEAFF. The whole variable domain, filled in from reference TRBV7-8 and TRBJ1-1, reads GAGVSQSPRYKVAKRGQDVALRCDPISGHVSLFWYQQALGQGPEFLTYFQNEAQLDKSGLPSDRFFAERPEGSVSTLKIQRTQQEDSAVYLCASSFVDRNTEAFFGQGTRLTVV.

This sequence joins TRBV7-9 and TRBJ1-3; 10 bases fit TRBD1. Per germline, CDR1 SEHNR and CDR2 FQNEAQ (reference sequence). The ends lost 5 bases at V and 8 bases at J; junction bases unmatched: 6. The CDR3 is 14 residues long. The CDR3 is CASSPRTGGDTIYF. As DNA, the CDR3 is TGTGCCAGCAGCCCCCGGACAGGGGGGGACACCATATATTTT.

This clone was seen a handful of times. The gene calls are TRBV4-1 and TRBJ1-4; D unclear. This CDR3 region has 16 residues. V dropped 0 bases and J dropped 13 bases, with 21 bases sitting between them. CDR1 is MGHRA, CDR2 YSYEKL, per germline. In DNA, the CDR3 is TGCGCCAGCAGCCAAGATATTGGCACTAGGATAATGGGACTGTTTTTT. It translates to CASSQDIGTRIMGLFF.

The chain employs TRBV5-1 and TRBJ2-4; 13 nucleotides line up with TRBD2. The trim removed 1 base at V and 1 base at J, leaving 5 bases unmatched. The CDR3 has 18 amino acids. Germline V CDR1 and CDR2: SGHRS, YFSETQ. The CDR3 spells CASSLTSGGARAKNIQYF. The CDR3 nucleotides are TGCGCCAGCAGCTTGACTAGCGGGGGGGCGAGGGCCAAAAACATTCAGTACTTC.

The rearrangement links TRBV15 to TRBJ1-5, with D uncertain. The CDR3 length is 15 residues. Germline assignment: CDR1 LNHNV and CDR2 YYDKDF (reference sequence). Trimming left V 0 bases short and J 0 bases short, with 6 bases between. The CDR3 DNA reads TGTGCCACCAGCAGAGATTTAGATAGCAATCAGCCCCAGCATTTT. It codes for CATSRDLDSNQPQHF.

The chain carries TRBV29-1 and TRBJ1-1; the match to TRBD1 covers 12 bases. CDR1 and CDR2 (germline): SQVTM, ANQGSEA. CDR3 size: 13 residues. Trimming took 3 bases from V and 11 from J; bases not matched to a gene: 7. CDR3 loop: CSVEDGGTGGAFF. The CDR3 DNA follows: TGCAGCGTTGAGGACGGAGGGACAGGGGGCGCTTTCTTT.

In DNA, the CDR3 is TGTGCCAGCAGCTCGGGACAGGGGGCACAGCCCCAGCATTTT. Residues: CASSSGQGAQPQHF. V usage is TRBV5-6 and J usage is TRBJ1-5; 12 positions agree with TRBD1. CDR3 length equals 14 residues. Trimming at V came to 3 bases and at J to 7 bases, leaving 2 bases not matched to a gene. CDR1 SGHDT and CDR2 YYEEEE come from the germline V gene.

The gene calls are TRBV7-8 and TRBJ2-2, with 11 bases that match TRBD2. This CDR3 is built from 17 residues. Germline V lookup: CDR1 SGHVS, CDR2 FQNEAQ. The V gene end was trimmed by 5 bases and the J gene end by 0 bases; junction bases not matched to a gene: 5. The CDR3 protein is CASSDQLAGANTGELFF. The CDR3 DNA follows: TGTGCCAGCAGCGACCAACTAGCGGGGGCGAACACCGGGGAGCTGTTTTTT.

This clone was detected only once. CDR3 in amino acids: CASTGGALNNEQFF. The CDR3 DNA reads TGTGCCAGCACCGGGGGGGCCCTTAACAATGAGCAGTTCTTC. The chain combines TRBV9 with TRBJ2-1, with 8 bases fitting TRBD2. V shed 6 bases, J shed 5 bases, and the junction held 7 bases outside the gene matches. This CDR3 is built from 14 residues. From germline, CDR1 is SGDLS and CDR2 YYNGEE.

This chain connects TRBV4-1 to TRBJ2-5, with 11 bases that match TRBD2. CDR3 length equals 17 residues. Per the germline V gene, CDR1 is MGHRA and CDR2 is YSYEKL. Trimming at V came to 1 base and at J to 5 bases, leaving 9 bases not matched to a gene. In nucleotides, the CDR3 is TGCGCCAGCAGCCAAGTGGTAGCGGGAGGGCCATGGGAGACCCAGTACTTC. Translating gives CASSQVVAGGPWETQYF.

For this clone: Other DNA sequences in this sample translate to the same CDR3. The J gene is TRBJ1-5, the V gene TRBV6-5, with no clear D. From germline, CDR1 is MNHEY and CDR2 SVGAGI. This CDR3 has 12 amino acids. V lost 5 bases and J lost 10, with 12 bases in between. The CDR3 region is CASSDGVQPQHF. Here the CDR3 DNA reads TGTGCCAGCAGTGACGGGGTTCAACCCCAGCATTTT.

This chain uses TRBV7-8 with TRBJ2-7, with a possible D match to TRBD2 (6 bases). V lost 1 base to trimming and J lost 3 bases, with 13 bases between them. The CDR3 has 15 amino acids. Germline CDR1 and CDR2: SGHVS and FQNEAQ. This CDR3 is CASSLEVGLIYEQYF. For the CDR3, the DNA is TGTGCCAGCAGCTTAGAGGTGGGACTCATCTACGAGCAGTACTTC.

This chain connects TRBV9 to TRBJ1-2, with D possibly TRBD1 on 5 matching bases. CDR1 and CDR2 from the germline V gene are SGDLS and YYNGEE. The CDR3 loop spans 12 amino acids. V was shortened by 0 bases and J by 7 bases, with 7 bases between the two germline ends. CDR3 sequence: CASSVDGAGYTF. The CDR3 DNA is TGTGCCAGCAGCGTAGATGGGGCTGGCTACACCTTC. The variable domain in full, completed from reference TRBV9 and TRBJ1-2, reads DSGVTQTPKHLITATGQRVTLRCSPRSGDLSVYWYQQSLDQGLQFLIQYYNGEERAKGNILERFSAQQFPDLHSELNLSSLELGDSALYFCASSVDGAGYTFGSGTRLTVV.

This chain links TRBV9 with TRBJ2-7, with D possibly being TRBD1 (5 bases). From germline, CDR1 is SGDLS and CDR2 YYNGEE. V was cut by 0 bases and J by 6 bases, with 10 bases left in between. The CDR3 spans 13 residues. CDR3 DNA sequence: TGTGCCAGCAGCGTAGGTGGGGCCGCCGAGCAGTACTTC. Encoded protein: CASSVGGAAEQYF.